Presented here are 15 T cell receptor beta chains from one specimen sequenced in a study of PD-1 blockade in classical Hodgkin lymphoma. Exposure to brentuximab vedotin varied, and each patient had relapsed following autologous stem cell transplantation. This table comes from immunoSEQ multiplex PCR, and its TCRdb copy is limited to in-frame clones, with some not included. The sample yields 35,000 to 50,000 clones, about 79% seen once. This specimen consisted of peripheral blood mononuclear cells (PBMCs), obtained at baseline. The receptor source for this set is a human donor with classical Hodgkin lymphoma.

This rearrangement joins TRBV28 to TRBJ2-1, with 9 bases identical to TRBD2. The V segment lost 5 bases and the J segment 9 bases; nucleotides outside the gene matches: 5. The CDR3 covers 13 residues. Germline-derived CDR1 and CDR2 are MDHEN and SYDVKM. The CDR3 nucleotides are TGTGCCAGCAGTCGAGCGGGAGGACGTGAGCAGTTCTTC. Protein product: CASSRAGGREQFF.

This clone was seen only once. At one boundary the junction diverges from the germline segment, which might be a read error. V is TRBV2 and J is TRBJ1-6; D is possibly TRBD1 (5 bases). This CDR3 region has 13 residues. CDR1 and CDR2 (germline): SNHLY, FYNNEI. CDR3 sequence: CASSEIPTESFSF. The CDR3 bases are TGTGCCAGCAGTGAGATACCGACAGAATCCTTCTCTTTT.

This clone showed up many times. The DNA of the CDR3 is TGTGCCAGCAGGTCCCCGGGACAGGGCTACGAGCAGTACTTC. Translation gives CASRSPGQGYEQYF. The chain employs TRBV6-5 and TRBJ2-7, with 9 nucleotides matching TRBD1. This CDR3 spans 14 amino acids. In germline, CDR1 is MNHEY, CDR2 SVGAGI. The trim removed 6 bases at V and 3 bases at J, leaving 6 bases unmatched.

This chain connects TRBV5-1 to TRBJ1-4, with TRBD1 matching over 7 bases. The junction had 2 bases not matched to a gene; V was cut back by 1 base and J by 2 bases. The CDR3 is 15 amino acids. Germline CDR1 SGHRS, CDR2 YFSETQ. The CDR3 loop reads CASSLWGQTNEKLFF. CDR3 DNA: TGCGCCAGCAGCTTGTGGGGACAGACTAATGAAAAACTGTTTTTT. The whole variable domain, remainder taken from reference TRBV5-1 and TRBJ1-4, is KAGVTQTPRYLIKTRGQQVTLSCSPISGHRSVSWYQQTPGQGLQFLFEYFSETQRNKGNFPGRFSGRQFSNSRSEMNVSTLELGDSALYLCASSLWGQTNEKLFFGSGTQLSVL.

This chain connects TRBV5-1 to TRBJ2-5; TRBD1 agrees at 9 bases. The germline V gene encodes CDR1 SGHRS and CDR2 YFSETQ. CDR3 length equals 15 residues. With 2 bases clipped from V and 4 bases from J, the junction kept 6 bases outside the gene matches. The CDR3 DNA reads as TGCGCCAGCAGCTTAAGCGGACAGGGGCTAGAGACCCAGTACTTC. Translating it yields CASSLSGQGLETQYF.

The gene calls are TRBV7-2 and TRBJ1-5, with D perhaps TRBD1 (5 bases). Between the trimmed V and J ends, which lost 5 bases and 0 bases, there was a span of 11 bases. Germline CDR1 is SGHTA and CDR2 is FQGNSA. CDR3 length equals 15 residues. The CDR3 loop is CASSRDGNSNQPQHF. DNA for the CDR3: TGTGCCAGCAGCCGGGACGGAAATAGCAATCAGCCCCAGCATTTT.

By frequency in the sample, this clone is medium-sized. This chain links TRBV5-4 with TRBJ2-7; TRBD2 matches 13 bases. Germline loops: CDR1 SGHNT, CDR2 YYREEE (reference sequence). This CDR3 region has 17 residues. The V and J ends lost 3 bases and 5 bases, in that order; junction bases with no gene match: 11. The CDR3 DNA follows: TGTGCCAGCAGCTCCGGAGGCTCGGGACTAGCGGGACACGAGCAGTACTTC. It is translated as CASSSGGSGLAGHEQYF.

The rearrangement uses TRBV6-1 and TRBJ2-5; D assignment may be TRBD1 or TRBD2 (7 bases each). Germline V lookup: CDR1 MNHNS, CDR2 SASEGT. V was shortened by 10 bases and J by 5 bases, with 17 bases between the two germline ends. CDR3 length: 13 residues. The CDR3 is CATRRQGGETQYF. In DNA form, the CDR3 reads TGTGCCACCCGAAGACAGGGAGGGGAGACCCAGTACTTC.

The genes are TRBV7-2 and TRBJ1-4; 7 positions agree with TRBD1. The CDR3 totals 14 residues. CDR1 and CDR2 from the germline V gene are SGHTA and FQGNSA. The V gene end was trimmed by 5 bases and the J gene end by 10 bases; junction bases not matched to a gene: 10. The CDR3: CASSQQGSDGKLFF. The CDR3 bases are TGTGCCAGCAGCCAACAGGGGTCGGACGGAAAACTGTTTTTT. Drawing the rest from reference TRBV7-2 and TRBJ1-4, the complete variable domain is GAGVSQSPSNKVTEKGKDVELRCDPISGHTALYWYRQSLGQGLEFLIYFQGNSAPDKSGLPSDRFSAERTGGSVSTLTIQRTQQEDSAVYLCASSQQGSDGKLFFGSGTQLSVL.

This clone was counted a few times. This rearrangement joins TRBV29-1 to TRBJ1-5; D remains unclear. This CDR3 has 14 residues. CDR1 is SQVTM, CDR2 ANQGSEA, per germline. V lost 4 bases to trimming and J lost 3 bases, with 13 bases between them. CDR3 bases: TGCAGCGTTGGAGGAGGGCCGGACAATCAGCCCCAGCATTTT. Protein: CSVGGGPDNQPQHF.

The V gene is TRBV6-5, the J gene TRBJ2-1; D not certain. With 6 bases removed from V and 0 bases from J, the gap between germline ends came to 12 bases. Germline V gene sequence: CDR1 MNHEY, CDR2 SVGAGI. The CDR3 is 15 residues long. CDR3 DNA: TGTGCCAGCAGCCCGAGCGAGCTCTCCTACAATGAGCAGTTCTTC. It translates to CASSPSELSYNEQFF.

The chain carries TRBV2 and TRBJ2-3; tentatively, D is TRBD1 (6 bases). V dropped 7 bases and J dropped 2 bases, with 10 bases sitting between them. CDR3 length: 13 residues. The germline gives CDR1 SNHLY, CDR2 FYNNEI. The CDR3 loop is CASKGTYTDTQYF. CDR3 nucleotides: TGTGCCAGCAAAGGGACATACACAGATACGCAGTATTTT.

The CDR3 nucleotides read TGCGCCAGCAGCTTGGACAGGGTTGGCAATTCACCCCTCCACTTT. Translation gives CASSLDRVGNSPLHF. The chain joins TRBV5-1 to TRBJ1-6, with D possibly TRBD1 on 6 matching bases. Germline CDR1 and CDR2: SGHRS and YFSETQ. V was clipped by 0 bases and J by 7 bases, with 11 bases between them. CDR3 length equals 15 residues.

The V call is TRBV5-1, the J call TRBJ2-2, with D perhaps matching TRBD2 (5 bases). The CDR3 loop spans 13 amino acids. With 4 bases removed from V and 6 bases from J, the gap between germline ends came to 10 bases. Germline CDR1 SGHRS, CDR2 YFSETQ. This CDR3 reads CASSPGGPGELFF. CDR3 coding DNA: TGCGCCAGCAGCCCTGGAGGCCCCGGGGAGCTGTTTTTT.

This clone appeared a single time. J is TRBJ1-1 and V is TRBV5-1; 7 nucleotides match TRBD1. CDR3 size: 16 residues. The J segment lost 1 base and the V segment lost 4 bases, leaving 10 bases of the junction unmatched. Germline lookup yields CDR1 SGHRS and CDR2 YFSETQ. The CDR3 region has the DNA TGCGCCAGCAGCCTCACCTTGACAGGGTCGAACACTGAAGCTTTCTTT. It translates to CASSLTLTGSNTEAFF. Based on the CDR3 plus reference TRBV5-1 and TRBJ1-1, the full variable domain is KAGVTQTPRYLIKTRGQQVTLSCSPISGHRSVSWYQQTPGQGLQFLFEYFSETQRNKGNFPGRFSGRQFSNSRSEMNVSTLELGDSALYLCASSLTLTGSNTEAFFGQGTRLTVV.